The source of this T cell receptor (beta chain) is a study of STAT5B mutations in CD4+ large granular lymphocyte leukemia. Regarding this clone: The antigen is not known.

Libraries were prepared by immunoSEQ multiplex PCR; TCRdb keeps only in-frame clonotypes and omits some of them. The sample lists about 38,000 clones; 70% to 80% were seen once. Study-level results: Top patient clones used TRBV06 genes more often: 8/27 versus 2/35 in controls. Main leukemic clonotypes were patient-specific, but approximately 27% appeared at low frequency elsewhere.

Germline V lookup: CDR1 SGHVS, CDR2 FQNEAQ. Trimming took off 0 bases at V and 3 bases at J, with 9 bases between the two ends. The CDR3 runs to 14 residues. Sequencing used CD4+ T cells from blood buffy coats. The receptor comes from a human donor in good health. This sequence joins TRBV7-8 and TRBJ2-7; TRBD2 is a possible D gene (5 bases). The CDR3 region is CASSLASGIYEQYF. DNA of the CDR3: TGTGCCAGCAGCTTAGCTTCGGGAATCTACGAGCAGTACTTC.